A selection of T cell receptor beta chains follows, all from one sample in a study of blood T cells in healthy people across ages. MiXCR, run by TCRdb on the 5' RACE reads, gives a single entry per CDR3 protein. The table has about 770,000 distinct CDR3 sequences, around 45% seen once; the top ten hold around 18%. Sequencing used blood. Receptors originate from a man aged 55 to 70 in good health. The CDR3 runs from the conserved cysteine through the conserved F or W. A D gene is named only where the DNA matches it firmly. Clone size is not always given. Where it is, it says once, few, many or a class for expanded clones.

cdr3_aa	cdr3_nt	d_call	clone_size	j_call	v_call
CSARGGRETQYF	TGCAGTGCCCGGGGAGGGAGGGAGACCCAGTACTTC	TRBD2	NA	TRBJ2-5	TRBV20-1
CASSNTGDEQFF	TGTGCCAGCAGCAATACTGGGGATGAGCAGTTCTTC	NA	few	TRBJ2-1	TRBV7-9
CTSSTRDRGRETQYF	TGCACCAGCAGCACCCGGGACAGGGGTAGGGAGACCCAGTACTTC	NA	NA	TRBJ2-5	TRBV1
CASSNVPGQGYEKLFF	TGTGCCAGCAGTAACGTCCCGGGACAGGGGTACGAAAAACTGTTTTTT	TRBD1	few	TRBJ1-4	TRBV5-5
CASSQDASGRETQYF	TGCGCCAGCAGCCAAGATGCAAGCGGACGGGAGACCCAGTACTTC	NA	few	TRBJ2-5	TRBV4-1
CASSLGQGVTSYEQYF	TGTGCCAGCAGCTTAGGACAGGGGGTGACCTCCTACGAGCAGTACTTC	TRBD1	NA	TRBJ2-7	TRBV7-2
CASGLVSQGVRNEQFF	TGTGCTAGTGGTTTGGTCAGTCAGGGGGTTCGAAATGAGCAGTTCTTC	TRBD1	NA	TRBJ2-1	TRBV12-5
CASSPGLAGASPYEQYF	TGTGCCAGCAGCCCGGGACTAGCGGGGGCCTCACCCTACGAGCAGTACTTC	TRBD2	few	TRBJ2-7	TRBV4-2
CASSPRQVNTEAFF	TGTGCCAGCAGTCCACGACAGGTGAACACTGAAGCTTTCTTT	NA	NA	TRBJ1-1	TRBV12-3/TRBV12-4
CASSPRTSRAETQYF	TGTGCCAGCAGCCCCCGGACTAGCCGGGCGGAGACCCAGTACTTC	TRBD2	NA	TRBJ2-5	TRBV6-5
CASSLTGGGAETQYF	TGTGCCAGCAGCTTAACTGGCGGGGGGGCGGAGACCCAGTACTTC	TRBD2	NA	TRBJ2-5	TRBV7-3
CASRGTSGATDTQYF	TGTGCCAGCAGAGGGACTAGCGGGGCTACAGATACGCAGTATTTT	TRBD2	NA	TRBJ2-3	TRBV12-3/TRBV12-4
CSATRDSTYEQYF	TGCAGTGCTACCCGGGACAGTACCTACGAGCAGTACTTC	TRBD1	NA	TRBJ2-7	TRBV20-1
CAISPGQAHEQYF	TGTGCCATCAGTCCGGGACAGGCCCACGAGCAGTACTTC	TRBD1	few	TRBJ2-7	TRBV10-3
CASSSSRGVSYEQYF	TGTGCCAGCAGCTCCTCACGCGGAGTTTCCTACGAGCAGTACTTC	NA	NA	TRBJ2-7	TRBV7-9
CASTDSGNSSPLHF	TGTGCCAGCACCGATTCCGGGAATAGTTCACCCCTCCACTTT	NA	NA	TRBJ1-6	TRBV6-6
CASSLVGPGRTYNEQFF	TGCGCCAGCAGCTTGGTGGGCCCGGGACGGACGTACAATGAGCAGTTCTTC	NA	NA	TRBJ2-1	TRBV5-1
CASSQGPPASEVTDTQYF	TGCGCCAGCAGCCAAGGTCCCCCGGCTAGCGAGGTCACAGATACGCAGTATTTT	NA	once	TRBJ2-3	TRBV4-3
CSARGGGSVNEQFF	TGCAGTGCTAGAGGCGGGGGGTCCGTCAATGAGCAGTTCTTC	TRBD2	few	TRBJ2-1	TRBV20-1
CASSQDLVAGAYEQYF	TGTGCCAGCAGCCAAGATCTGGTAGCGGGGGCGTACGAGCAGTACTTC	TRBD2	NA	TRBJ2-7	TRBV3-1
CASSLAGEGTEAFF	TGTGCCAGCAGCTTGGCGGGAGAGGGAACTGAAGCTTTCTTT	NA	few	TRBJ1-1	TRBV11-1
CAWRQAHTHEQFF	TGTGCCTGGCGACAGGCCCATACACATGAGCAGTTCTTC	NA	NA	TRBJ2-1	TRBV30
CASSGYDRASYEQYF	TGTGCCAGCAGTGGTTATGACAGGGCGAGCTACGAGCAGTACTTC	TRBD1	NA	TRBJ2-7	TRBV25-1
CASSSPLVAKNIQYF	TGTGCCAGCAGCTCACCCCTAGTAGCCAAAAACATTCAGTACTTC	NA	NA	TRBJ2-4	TRBV7-2
CASSKRRDLDNYGYTF	TGTGCCAGCAGCAAAAGGAGGGATCTCGATAACTATGGCTACACCTTC	NA	NA	TRBJ1-2	TRBV21-1